The 6 T cell receptor beta chains presented below share a single source sample, sequenced in a study of post-analysis software for immune sequencing data. These receptors are not linked to any known antigen. Unique molecular identifiers were carried by the TCR beta cDNA libraries. Each CDR3 protein gets one entry after TCRdb re-called the PCR reads with MiXCR. The profile shows roughly 800,000 distinct CDR3 sequences, 46% of them singletons. Findings of the study overall: In patients, TRBV5-6, TRBV5-1 and TRBV20-1 belonged to roughly five TRBV segments found more frequently than in controls.

Sequenced: blood. All receptors come from a girl between 5 and 17 years old with multiple sclerosis.

The V gene is TRBV2, the J gene TRBJ1-1; TRBD1 agrees at 9 bases. Germline lookup yields CDR1 SNHLY and CDR2 FYNNEI. The V segment lost 9 bases and the J segment 5 bases; nucleotides outside the gene matches: 13. This CDR3 is 15 amino acids long. CDR3 bases: TGTGCCAGACAGGGGGCAAAGGGGGTAGGAACTGAAGCTTTCTTT. Residues: CARQGAKGVGTEAFF.

The chain combines TRBV6-1 with TRBJ2-1; 7 nucleotides align to TRBD2. V lost 7 bases, J lost 6 bases, and 12 bases stayed unmatched. CDR1 MNHNS and CDR2 SASEGT come from the germline V gene. The CDR3 covers 15 residues. The CDR3 DNA reads as TGTGCCAGCATCCAACGGGAGGAGGTCTCCAATGAGCAGTTCTTC. This encodes CASIQREEVSNEQFF.

V gene TRBV7-2 combines with J gene TRBJ1-2; D remains ambiguous. The CDR3 is 15 residues long. V dropped 1 base and J dropped 3 bases, with 12 bases sitting between them. Germline CDR1 is SGHTA and CDR2 is FQGNSA. The CDR3 sequence: CASSLGAGYYYGYTF. For the CDR3, the DNA is TGTGCCAGCAGCTTAGGGGCAGGTTACTACTATGGCTACACCTTC. The variable domain in full, completed from reference TRBV7-2 and TRBJ1-2, reads GAGVSQSPSNKVTEKGKDVELRCDPISGHTALYWYRQSLGQGLEFLIYFQGNSAPDKSGLPSDRFSAERTGGSVSTLTIQRTQQEDSAVYLCASSLGAGYYYGYTFGSGTRLTVV.

A few counts support this clonotype. The genes are TRBV28 and TRBJ2-7, with 9 bases matching TRBD2. Germline trimming cut 5 bases from V and 6 bases from J; bases unmatched to any gene: 14. The CDR3 extends over 16 amino acids. Germline CDR1 MDHEN, CDR2 SYDVKM. The CDR3 DNA follows: TGTGCCAGCAGTCACCGCGGCCTAGCGGGAATCTCCGAGCAGTACTTC. This encodes CASSHRGLAGISEQYF.

The chain is built from TRBV6-1 and TRBJ2-1; 11 positions match TRBD2. The CDR3 loop spans 18 amino acids. Losses at the gene ends were 6 bases for V and 0 bases for J; bases not matched to a gene: 10. Germline V gene data show CDR1 as MNHNS and CDR2 as SASEGT. The CDR3 sequence is CASRKQRTSGSSYNEQFF. In nucleotides, the CDR3 is TGTGCCAGCAGGAAACAAAGAACTAGCGGGAGCTCCTACAATGAGCAGTTCTTC.

The genes are TRBV2 and TRBJ1-1; a possible D gene is TRBD1 (6 bases). Germline loops: CDR1 SNHLY, CDR2 FYNNEI. V was cut by 8 bases and J by 2 bases, with 15 bases left in between. CDR3 size: 14 residues. The CDR3 region is CASPTGGYNTEAFF. The CDR3 DNA is TGTGCCAGCCCTACGGGGGGCTATAACACTGAAGCTTTCTTT. Using reference TRBV2 and TRBJ1-1 for the parts outside the CDR3, the full variable domain is EPEVTQTPSHQVTQMGQEVILRCVPISNHLYFYWYRQILGQKVEFLVSFYNNEISEKSEIFDDQFSVERPDGSNFTLKIRSTKLEDSAMYFCASPTGGYNTEAFFGQGTRLTVV.